This TCR beta chain comes out of a study of blood T cells in healthy people across ages. Broader study findings: Long-lived donors exceeded aged donors in naive CD4+ cells and diversity.

Extraction yielded at least 5 micrograms of total RNA per sample. Germline V gene data show CDR1 as SQVTM and CDR2 as ANQGSEA. V was clipped by 3 bases and J by 0 bases; unmatched bases: 5. This CDR3 has 15 residues. This clonotype was observed once. The antigen remains unidentified. The second PCR ran roughly 6 to 12 cycles with a sample-barcoded 5' primer and J-beta primers. Each CDR3 protein is one row after TCRdb ran MiXCR on the 5' RACE reads. The table shows more than 800,000 distinct CDR3 sequences, with more than 35% occurring only once. The sequence came from a woman aged 60-75 years in good health. V is TRBV29-1 and J is TRBJ2-5; 9 nucleotides line up with TRBD2. The specimen sequenced was blood. CDR3: CSVEASGVYQETQYF. CDR3 sequence (DNA): TGCAGCGTTGAGGCTAGCGGGGTGTACCAAGAGACCCAGTACTTC.